Given below is one TCR beta chain in context. This clonotype was seen once. Its binding antigen is unknown. The record has no base qualities; no much larger clone is one base away. A lone read is weak support. Rearranged TRB sequences spanning V, D and J segments were amplified by multiplex touch-down PCR using a mixed TRB-A/B primer pool. Illumina adapters and sample indices were added to the amplicons in two consecutive PCR reactions performed with Phusion HS II polymerase. The amplicons were purified from gel with the NucleoSpin Gel and PCR Clean-up kit and then assessed with Qubit and an Agilent 2100 Bioanalyzer. Sequencing of libraries was carried out on an Illumina MiSeq in 600-cycle, single-indexed, paired-end runs. The original pipeline was this. TRB sequences were processed with MiXCR versions 2.12 and 3.0.5. Each unique CDR3 nucleotide sequence was counted as one clone, and only productive sequences with at least two reads were retained. Repertoire metrics included Shannon diversity, evenness, clonality (one minus evenness), and alpha-parameterized diversity profiles from alpha 0 to 5. The IGoR algorithm was used to compute generation probabilities of clones in paired pre- and post-chemotherapy samples. TCRdb redid the processing of the public reads, applying fastp at Q25 and MiXCR, and retained in-frame beta chains. Each entry is one CDR3 protein sequence, shown with its most common DNA and genes. TCRdb's processing, not the study's, gives the V and J calls here. Counted in this sample were under 3,500 distinct CDR3 sequences; about 33% of them appeared once. Approximately 67% of the sample is held by the ten biggest clonotypes.

Genomic DNA extracted from peripheral blood, rather than sorted cells or RNA, was used as the source for amplification of TCR beta rearrangements. The data are from a study of T cell repertoires in aging, cancer and after chemotherapy (dated by TCRdb to the late 2010s). Study-wide context: Six donor age groups were covered, ranging from 30 or younger up to 70 or older, and each group contained at least three individuals. In the solid tumor group, the paired samples taken before and after chemotherapy came from brain tumor (glioblastoma) patients given temozolomide-based therapy. The complete dataset included about 9 million TCR reads. To look at immunoaging and at how T cells reconstitute after chemotherapy, the study profiled TCR beta repertoires in peripheral blood from both healthy donors and cancer patients. Alongside fewer than 100 healthy donors serving as a reference group, the cohort included approximately 220 cancer patients, of whom about 93 had hematological cancers and 110 to 140 had solid cancers.

Sequences SGHVT (CDR1) and SQSDAQ (CDR2) are obtained from the germline V gene. Including the terminal cysteine and phenylalanine, the CDR3 comprises 15 residues. Here the CDR3 DNA is all that survives: 45 bases in frame from base 1. Trimming costs V 4 bases and J 6 bases, and their ends lie 18 bases apart. Overall study results and their limits: Untreated patients with hematological or solid cancers showed significantly lower blood TCR diversity and higher clonality than age-matched healthy donors. In healthy donors, the drop in TCR diversity with age came mainly from a loss of richness, whereas in cancer patients a loss of evenness also played a part. In both cancer cohorts, the median generation probability rose over the chemotherapy interval, which suggests that the repertoire was reconstituted through rebound thymic output. According to the authors, the repertoire data do not allow conclusions to be drawn about immunological memory after chemotherapy.

Recombination joined TRBV7-4 with TRBJ1-1; no D gene can be assigned with confidence. The sequencing sample was made of blood. This clonotype was sampled from a human donor with a solid tumor. The base sequence is TGTGCCAGCAGCTCAACCCGCTTACATACAGCTGAAGCTTTCTTT. It encodes CASSSTRLHTAEAFF. Joined to the reference TRBV7-4 and TRBJ1-1 proteins, this CDR3 gives the full variable domain: GAGVSQSPRYKVAKRGRDVALRCDSISGHVTLYWYRQTLGQGSEVLTYSQSDAQRDKSGRPSGRFSAERPERSVSTLKIQRTEQGDSAVYLCASSSTRLHTAEAFFGQGTRLTVV.